These T cell receptor beta chains were read from a single sample in a study of blood T cell repertoires in COVID-19. The method was immunoSEQ multiplex PCR; TCRdb's version includes in-frame clones alone and lacks a portion of them. In the table there are under 250,000 clones, roughly 90% of which are singletons. The sequenced material came from peripheral blood. These receptors came from a man between 60 and 75 years old with COVID-19, enrolled during active disease. Both conserved end residues are part of each CDR3. Each record gives: clone size, V gene, D gene, J gene, CDR3 protein, CDR3 DNA. D genes are given only for firm matches. Some rows have no size entry. The others give once, few or many, or a class for an expanded clone.

abundance: NA
v_gene: TRBV3-1/TRBV3-2
d_gene: TRBD1
j_gene: TRBJ1-2
CDR3aa: CASSRPGQGYSSYTF
CDR3nt: TGTGCCAGCAGCCGCCCGGGACAGGGGTATTCGAGCTACACCTTC

abundance: NA
v_gene: TRBV9
d_gene: TRBD2
j_gene: TRBJ2-7
CDR3aa: CASSVLTGGEIYEQYF
CDR3nt: TGTGCCAGCAGCGTTCTAACCGGGGGGGAAATCTACGAGCAGTACTTC

abundance: few
v_gene: TRBV19
d_gene: NA
j_gene: TRBJ1-5
CDR3aa: CASSPRLGASWDQPQHF
CDR3nt: TGTGCCAGTAGTCCCCGGTTGGGGGCGAGTTGGGATCAGCCCCAGCATTTT

abundance: NA
v_gene: TRBV5-5
d_gene: TRBD2
j_gene: TRBJ2-1
CDR3aa: CASSWGTSGYNEQFF
CDR3nt: TGTGCCAGCAGCTGGGGGACTAGCGGCTACAATGAGCAGTTCTTC

abundance: NA
v_gene: TRBV11-2
d_gene: NA
j_gene: TRBJ1-2
CDR3aa: CASSLDPVRANYGYTF
CDR3nt: TGTGCCAGCAGCTTAGATCCCGTCAGGGCTAACTATGGCTACACCTTC

abundance: NA
v_gene: TRBV29-1
d_gene: TRBD2
j_gene: TRBJ2-3
CDR3aa: CSVARGRGSTDTQYF
CDR3nt: TGCAGCGTTGCACGCGGGAGAGGGAGCACAGATACGCAGTATTTT

abundance: NA
v_gene: TRBV30
d_gene: NA
j_gene: TRBJ1-2
CDR3aa: CAWSTLTGYYGYTF
CDR3nt: TGTGCCTGGAGTACACTAACAGGGTACTATGGCTACACCTTC

abundance: NA
v_gene: TRBV15
d_gene: TRBD2
j_gene: TRBJ2-1
CDR3aa: CATSATSGRNNEQFF
CDR3nt: TGTGCCACCAGCGCGACTAGCGGGAGGAACAATGAGCAGTTCTTC

abundance: NA
v_gene: TRBV4-1
d_gene: NA
j_gene: TRBJ1-4
CDR3aa: CASSQQGLVGEKLFF
CDR3nt: TGCGCCAGCAGCCAACAGGGGTTAGTAGGTGAAAAACTGTTTTTT

abundance: NA
v_gene: TRBV27
d_gene: NA
j_gene: TRBJ1-1
CDR3aa: CASSSPVGGGGTEAFF
CDR3nt: TGTGCCAGCAGCTCCCCTGTGGGGGGGGGCGGGACTGAAGCTTTCTTT

abundance: NA
v_gene: TRBV18
d_gene: TRBD1
j_gene: TRBJ1-2
CDR3aa: CASSPPTGGIGYTF
CDR3nt: TGTGCCAGCTCACCACCCACAGGGGGAATAGGCTACACCTTC

abundance: NA
v_gene: TRBV3-1/TRBV3-2
d_gene: NA
j_gene: TRBJ2-2
CDR3aa: CASSPYITGELFF
CDR3nt: TGTGCCAGCAGTCCATACATCACCGGGGAGCTGTTTTTT

abundance: NA
v_gene: TRBV25-1
d_gene: NA
j_gene: TRBJ2-5
CDR3aa: CASAKAGPQETQYF
CDR3nt: TGTGCCAGCGCCAAAGCGGGCCCTCAAGAGACCCAGTACTTC

abundance: NA
v_gene: TRBV6-4
d_gene: NA
j_gene: TRBJ1-6
CDR3aa: CASSSQGSHSPLHF
CDR3nt: TGTGCCAGCAGTTCACAGGGTAGTCATTCACCCCTCCACTTT

abundance: NA
v_gene: TRBV29-1
d_gene: TRBD1
j_gene: TRBJ1-2
CDR3aa: CSVSGTGVVGYTF
CDR3nt: TGCAGCGTTTCCGGGACAGGGGTGGTCGGCTACACCTTC

abundance: once
v_gene: TRBV20-1
d_gene: NA
j_gene: TRBJ1-2
CDR3aa: CSARNGGGYTF
CDR3nt: TGCAGTGCTAGAAACGGGGGTGGCTACACCTTC

abundance: NA
v_gene: TRBV27
d_gene: NA
j_gene: TRBJ2-7
CDR3aa: CASSTTQGLSEQYF
CDR3nt: TGTGCCAGCAGTACCACACAGGGCCTCAGCGAGCAGTACTTC

abundance: NA
v_gene: TRBV28
d_gene: TRBD1
j_gene: TRBJ1-2
CDR3aa: CASSLQGARGYTF
CDR3nt: TGTGCCAGCAGTTTACAGGGGGCTCGAGGCTACACCTTC

abundance: NA
v_gene: TRBV5-1
d_gene: TRBD2
j_gene: TRBJ2-1
CDR3aa: CASRMGSERGRNEQFF
CDR3nt: TGCGCCAGCAGAATGGGGAGTGAGCGGGGGAGGAATGAGCAGTTCTTC

abundance: many
v_gene: TRBV3-1/TRBV3-2
d_gene: NA
j_gene: TRBJ2-1
CDR3aa: CASSQGLVSYNEQFF
CDR3nt: TGTGCCAGCAGCCAAGGACTAGTCTCTTACAATGAGCAGTTCTTC

abundance: NA
v_gene: TRBV14
d_gene: TRBD1
j_gene: TRBJ1-6
CDR3aa: CASRVTGSNSPLHF
CDR3nt: TGTGCCAGCAGGGTGACAGGGTCGAATTCACCCCTCCACTTT

abundance: NA
v_gene: TRBV30
d_gene: NA
j_gene: TRBJ1-2
CDR3aa: CAWSVRLLGYTF
CDR3nt: TGTGCCTGGAGTGTACGTTTACTCGGCTACACCTTC

abundance: NA
v_gene: TRBV29-1
d_gene: TRBD1
j_gene: TRBJ1-5
CDR3aa: CSGGTGATQDQPQHF
CDR3nt: TGCAGCGGCGGGACAGGGGCTACCCAGGATCAGCCCCAGCATTTT

abundance: few
v_gene: TRBV6-5
d_gene: TRBD2
j_gene: TRBJ2-7
CDR3aa: CASSSGLAGVEQYF
CDR3nt: TGTGCCAGCAGTTCGGGACTAGCTGGAGTCGAGCAGTACTTC

abundance: NA
v_gene: TRBV27
d_gene: NA
j_gene: TRBJ2-2
CDR3aa: CASSFSNAGELFF
CDR3nt: TGTGCCAGCAGTTTTAGTAACGCCGGGGAGCTGTTTTTT

abundance: NA
v_gene: TRBV30
d_gene: TRBD2
j_gene: TRBJ2-3
CDR3aa: CAWSGFDKRGATDTQYF
CDR3nt: TGTGCCTGGAGCGGATTCGACAAGCGGGGGGCCACAGATACGCAGTATTTT

abundance: NA
v_gene: TRBV5-8
d_gene: TRBD2
j_gene: TRBJ2-7
CDR3aa: CASSPASGGPSYEQYF
CDR3nt: TGTGCCAGCAGCCCAGCTAGCGGGGGGCCATCCTACGAGCAGTACTTC

abundance: NA
v_gene: TRBV5-5
d_gene: NA
j_gene: TRBJ1-5
CDR3aa: CASSLVGLGRSNQPQHF
CDR3nt: TGTGCCAGCAGCTTGGTGGGGTTGGGGCGTAGCAATCAGCCCCAGCATTTT

abundance: NA
v_gene: TRBV7-3
d_gene: TRBD2
j_gene: TRBJ2-2
CDR3aa: CASSPSATSGRRVGELFF
CDR3nt: TGTGCCAGCAGCCCGAGCGCGACTAGCGGGAGAAGGGTCGGGGAGCTGTTTTTT

abundance: NA
v_gene: TRBV20-1
d_gene: TRBD1
j_gene: TRBJ2-1
CDR3aa: CSASDRVNEQFF
CDR3nt: TGCAGTGCTAGTGACAGGGTAAATGAGCAGTTCTTC

abundance: NA
v_gene: TRBV4-1
d_gene: NA
j_gene: TRBJ1-1
CDR3aa: CASSLQVTENTEAFF
CDR3nt: TGCGCCAGCAGCCTGCAAGTTACAGAGAACACTGAAGCTTTCTTT

abundance: NA
v_gene: TRBV2
d_gene: NA
j_gene: TRBJ2-7
CDR3aa: CASRARGQPYEQYF
CDR3nt: TGTGCCAGCAGGGCCCGAGGACAGCCCTACGAGCAGTACTTC